This T cell receptor (beta chain) comes out of a study of naive and memory T cell subsets. Overall study findings and caveats: A few larger clonotypes appeared in naive repertoires, especially CD8, possibly memory cells re-expressing CD45RA. Each distinct alpha or beta sequence counts as one clonotype.

Deletions cut 4 bases from V and 6 bases from J, with 12 bases between. CDR3 length: 13 residues. This clonotype showed up just a few times. Its matching antigen is unknown. The beta constant-region primer was an equimolar mix of two oligonucleotides covering TRBC1 and TRBC2. Nested alpha and beta constant-region primers with the SP2 primer drove four PCR rounds on ligated cDNA. One entry per CDR3 protein results from TCRdb running MiXCR on the UMI-ligation and nested PCR reads. In the table there are over 80,000 distinct CDR3 sequences, roughly 12% of which are singletons. This clonotype was obtained from a human donor in good health. Source material: naive CD4+ T cells from blood. V usage is TRBV12-3 or TRBV12-4 and J usage is TRBJ1-1; D not certain. The CDR3 sequence is CASSSILGAEAFF. In DNA, the CDR3 is TGTGCCAGCAGTTCGATACTGGGCGCTGAAGCTTTCTTT.